The rows below give T cell receptor beta chains drawn from one sample of a study of blood T cell repertoires in COVID-19. Method: immunoSEQ multiplex PCR; TCRdb's copy keeps in-frame clones and lacks some. The table records about 240,000 clones, roughly nine tenths of them present only once. The sequencing input was peripheral blood. The receptors shown here come from a man aged 60 to 75 with acute or convalescent COVID-19. The CDR3 runs from the conserved cysteine through the conserved F or W. Fields, in order: V gene, D gene, J gene, clone size, CDR3 protein, CDR3 DNA. D genes are given only for firm matches. Rows may omit the clone size; those that give it use once, few, many or a size class.

TRBV19	TRBD1	TRBJ1-2	few	CASSITGTVDYGYTF	TGTGCCAGTAGTATAACTGGGACAGTCGACTATGGCTACACCTTC
TRBV6-2/TRBV6-3	TRBD2	TRBJ2-1	.	CASSYMTSGRKNEQFF	TGTGCCAGCAGTTACATGACTAGCGGGAGAAAAAATGAGCAGTTCTTC
TRBV11-3	.	TRBJ2-1	.	CASSGGTANEQFF	TGTGCCAGCAGCGGCGGAACGGCCAATGAGCAGTTCTTC
TRBV20-1	TRBD2	TRBJ2-7	.	CSAIEVAGPYEQYF	TGCAGTGCTATTGAGGTAGCGGGACCCTACGAGCAGTACTTC
TRBV24-1	.	TRBJ2-3	.	CATSDFGRTDTQYF	TGTGCCACCAGTGATTTTGGGCGAACAGATACGCAGTATTTT
TRBV9	.	TRBJ1-2	.	CASSPFPDGDGYTF	TGTGCCAGCAGCCCTTTCCCGGACGGGGATGGCTACACCTTC
TRBV18	.	TRBJ2-4	.	CASSPGTRVRHIQYF	TGTGCCAGCTCACCGGGAACTAGGGTCCGGCACATTCAGTACTTC
TRBV5-1	.	TRBJ1-3	few	CASSLNIISGNTIYF	TGCGCCAGCAGCTTAAACATCATCTCTGGAAACACCATATATTTT
TRBV30	TRBD1	TRBJ2-7	.	CAWSRTGEQYF	TGTGCCTGGAGTCGGACAGGCGAGCAGTACTTC
TRBV10-3	.	TRBJ1-5	.	CAISDQGGNQPQHF	TGTGCCATCAGTGACCAAGGGGGCAATCAGCCCCAGCATTTT
TRBV24-1	.	TRBJ2-2	few	CATKGSSTGELFF	TGTGCCACCAAAGGGAGTTCTACCGGGGAGCTGTTTTTT
TRBV3-1/TRBV3-2	TRBD2	TRBJ2-7	once	CASSPGLVFEQYF	TGTGCCAGCAGCCCGGGACTAGTCTTCGAGCAGTACTTC
TRBV3-1/TRBV3-2	.	TRBJ2-1	.	CASSPQSTRNNEPFF	TGTGCCAGCAGCCCTCAAAGCACTAGGAACAATGAGCCGTTCTTC
TRBV28	.	TRBJ1-3	once	CASSPPTESGNTIYF	TGTGCCAGCAGTCCCCCGACAGAATCTGGAAACACCATATATTTT
TRBV6-4	TRBD2	TRBJ2-7	.	CASSASGRADEQYF	TGTGCCAGCAGTGCCAGCGGGAGGGCCGACGAGCAGTACTTC
TRBV13	.	TRBJ1-4	.	CASSPPVRTNEKLFF	TGTGCCAGCAGCCCCCCAGTGAGGACTAATGAAAAACTGTTTTTT
TRBV12-3/TRBV12-4	.	TRBJ2-2	.	CASSQGGGELFF	TGTGCCAGCAGCCAGGGTGGCGGGGAGCTGTTTTTT
TRBV27	TRBD2	TRBJ2-1	.	CASSLSWGGGRGGEQFF	TGTGCCAGCAGTTTATCCTGGGGCGGCGGGAGGGGAGGTGAGCAGTTCTTC
TRBV4-3	TRBD2	TRBJ2-2	.	CASSQDLLAGELVGELFF	TGCGCCAGCAGCCAAGATCTCCTAGCGGGAGAGTTGGTCGGGGAGCTGTTTTTT